This entry describes one T cell receptor (beta chain). The antigen is not known. Other DNA sequences in the same sample also yield this CDR3. Between the trimmed V and J ends, which lost 3 bases and 1 base, there was a span of 6 bases. Per germline, CDR1 KGHSH and CDR2 LQKENI. The CDR3 is 14 residues long. This record belongs to a study of beta chain features in type 1 diabetes. Whole-study findings and limits: Shorter TCRB CDR3s, moderately but significantly so, marked every one of the four CD4+ subsets in Type 1 diabetes patients. For patients, the naive, central memory and Treg TCRB repertoires appeared more alike than for healthy donors.

Reverse transcription of all isolated RNA meant that expressed TCRB transcripts were sequenced. Sequencing of naive, central memory and regulatory T cell samples gave an average of roughly 3.5 million reads. Only in-frame clones appear in the TCRdb table, and some are missing; sequencing was by immunoSEQ multiplex PCR. This table has 500,000 to 700,000 clones, 15% appearing once. Sorting that relied on CD45RO/CCR7/CD25/CD127/CD95/CD27 yielded CD4+ naive, central memory, regulatory and stem cell-like memory cells. Sequenced material: naive CD4+ T cells from blood. This chain uses TRBV18 with TRBJ2-2; a possible D gene is TRBD1 (5 bases). The source of this sequence is a man aged 18 to 29 in good health. CDR3: CASSPTGNTGELFF. The CDR3 DNA is TGTGCCAGCTCACCTACAGGGAACACCGGGGAGCTGTTTTTT. The full variable domain, rest sourced from reference TRBV18 and TRBJ2-2, is NAGVMQNPRHLVRRRGQEARLRCSPMKGHSHVYWYRQLPEEGLKFMVYLQKENIIDESGMPKERFSAEFPKEGPSILRIQQVVRGDSAAYFCASSPTGNTGELFFGEGSRLTVL.